The 32 T cell receptor beta chains given below trace back to one sample, sequenced in a study of graft-versus-host responses after intestinal transplantation. No antigens are known for them. Measured with immunoSEQ multiplex PCR; TCRdb has only the in-frame clones, and not every one. The data hold about 120,000 clones, with 85% to 95% observed a single time. Sample: unstimulated CD8+ T cells sorted from spleen or lymph node cells, taken before transplant. Receptors were obtained from a human donor who was the organ donor for an intestinal transplant.

This chain joins TRBV6-1 and TRBJ2-5; 8 nucleotides line up with TRBD1. The CDR3 spans 13 residues. The V gene end was trimmed by 4 bases and the J gene end by 3 bases; junction bases not matched to a gene: 1. Germline V gene sequence: CDR1 MNHNS, CDR2 SASEGT. In nucleotides, the CDR3 is TGTGCCAGCAGTGTACAGGGGGAAGAGACCCAGTACTTC. It yields the protein CASSVQGEETQYF.

The gene calls are TRBV5-4 and TRBJ2-4; 9 positions match TRBD1. With 0 bases clipped from V and 7 bases from J, the junction kept 5 bases outside the gene matches. The germline V gene has CDR1 SGHNT and CDR2 YYREEE (reference sequence). This CDR3 has 15 amino acids. The CDR3, as DNA: TGTGCCAGCAGCTTGGGGTGGGGGACAGGGAACATTCAGTACTTC. Its translation: CASSLGWGTGNIQYF.

This clone has a single count. The gene calls are TRBV5-1 and TRBJ2-1, with D perhaps assigned TRBD1 or TRBD2 (5 bases each). The germline V and J ends were trimmed by 0 bases and 7 bases, with 14 bases remaining between them. Germline-derived CDR1 and CDR2 are SGHRS and YFSETQ. The CDR3 contains 15 residues. The CDR3 nucleotides read TGCGCCAGCAGCTTGGGGTGGGGGATGGTAAATGAGCAGTTCTTC. Translated: CASSLGWGMVNEQFF.

The gene calls are TRBV6-5 and TRBJ2-3; D uncertain. CDR3 length equals 15 residues. Germline values: CDR1 MNHEY, CDR2 SVGAGI. Trimming removed 3 bases from V and 8 bases from J, with 18 bases in between. The DNA for the CDR3 is TGTGCCAGCAGTTATTATAGGCAGCCCTCCGGTACGCAGTATTTT. This encodes CASSYYRQPSGTQYF.

The rearrangement joins TRBV10-3 to TRBJ2-1, with 13 bases aligning to TRBD2. Germline values: CDR1 ENHRY, CDR2 SYGVKD. The CDR3 has 15 residues. With 2 bases clipped from V and 5 bases from J, the junction kept 0 bases outside the gene matches. The CDR3 DNA reads as TGTGCCATCAGTGAGGGACTAGCGGGAGACAATGAGCAGTTCTTC. Its protein is CAISEGLAGDNEQFF.

The CDR3 reads CASSIITFPNTGELFF. CDR3 sequence (DNA): TGTGCCAGTAGTATCATAACGTTTCCGAACACCGGGGAGCTGTTTTTT. The rearrangement joins TRBV19 to TRBJ2-2; D is unresolved. V gave up 3 bases and J gave up 0 bases, with 11 bases separating them. The CDR3 runs 16 residues. The germline V gene encodes CDR1 LNHDA and CDR2 SQIVND (reference sequence).

The chain is built from TRBV4-1 and TRBJ2-7, with TRBD1 identical over 7 bases. The CDR3 loop spans 15 amino acids. Germline lookup yields CDR1 MGHRA and CDR2 YSYEKL. J was trimmed by 3 bases and V by 1 base; bases with no gene match: 6. As DNA, the CDR3 is TGCGCCAGCAGCCAAGGGGACAGCTCTTACTACGAGCAGTACTTC. Amino acid sequence: CASSQGDSSYYEQYF.

This rearrangement joins TRBV23-1 to TRBJ2-7; D gene uncertain. TRBV23-1 is labeled an ORF, and its function is uncertain. The CDR3 has 12 amino acids. With 0 bases removed from V and 5 bases from J, the gap between germline ends came to 5 bases. The CDR3 sequence: CASSQSGNEQYF. Here the CDR3 DNA reads TGCGCCAGCAGTCAATCGGGAAACGAGCAGTACTTC.

The chain employs TRBV30 and TRBJ2-7; 10 bases align to TRBD2. The CDR3 has 13 residues. The V and J ends lost 3 bases and 6 bases, in that order; junction bases with no gene match: 5. Germline V gene sequence: CDR1 GTSNPN, CDR2 SVGIG (reference sequence). The CDR3 region has the DNA TGTGCCTGGAGCAGCGGGAGGGCCCCCGAGCAGTACTTC. Translating gives CAWSSGRAPEQYF.

This chain uses TRBV27 with TRBJ1-1; 10 nucleotides line up with TRBD1. Germline loops: CDR1 MNHEY, CDR2 SMNVEV (reference sequence). With 4 bases clipped from V and 4 bases from J, the junction kept 6 bases outside the gene matches. The CDR3 length is 15 residues. CDR3 sequence: CASSSTTGGGTEAFF. The CDR3 nucleotides read TGTGCCAGCAGTTCGACGACAGGGGGCGGCACTGAAGCTTTCTTT.

The V and J genes are TRBV7-2 and TRBJ2-7; 8 positions agree with TRBD2. V was pared by 7 bases and J by 0 bases, with 5 bases of the junction left unmatched. CDR3 size: 14 residues. In germline, CDR1 is SGHTA, CDR2 FQGNSA. The CDR3 nucleotides are TGTGCCAGCACCACGGGGGGGGACTCCTACGAGCAGTACTTC. Amino acid sequence: CASTTGGDSYEQYF.

V gene TRBV9 combines with J gene TRBJ2-1, with no clear D. This CDR3 has 13 amino acids. Germline V CDR1 and CDR2: SGDLS, YYNGEE. V lost 2 bases, J lost 7 bases, and 10 bases lay in between. The CDR3 nucleotides are TGTGCCAGCAGCGTCTCCGGAAGGAATGAGCAGTTCTTC. Its protein is CASSVSGRNEQFF.

This chain connects TRBV28 to TRBJ2-1, with D hard to call. Germline V gives CDR1 MDHEN, CDR2 SYDVKM. V was clipped by 6 bases and J by 0 bases, with 12 bases between them. The CDR3 consists of 15 residues. CDR3 region: CASSLWWGSYNEQFF. DNA for the CDR3: TGTGCCAGCAGCCTATGGTGGGGCTCCTACAATGAGCAGTTCTTC. The complete variable domain, with remaining parts taken from reference TRBV28 and TRBJ2-1, reads DVKVTQSSRYLVKRTGEKVFLECVQDMDHENMFWYRQDPGLGLRLIYFSYDVKMKEKGDIPEGYSVSREKKERFSLILESASTNQTSMYLCASSLWWGSYNEQFFGPGTRLTVL.

The chain combines TRBV28 with TRBJ2-1, with D maybe TRBD2 (5 bases). The CDR3 is made up of 15 amino acids. Germline lookup yields CDR1 MDHEN and CDR2 SYDVKM. V lost 0 bases and J lost 8, with 14 bases in between. The CDR3 DNA follows: TGTGCCAGCAGTTTATGGAGGTATGACGGGGATGAGCAGTTCTTC. This sequence encodes CASSLWRYDGDEQFF.

Concerning this clone: The junction differs from germline at one of its ends, possibly a read error. V and J are TRBV9 and TRBJ2-1, with D perhaps matching TRBD2 (5 bases). The CDR3 totals 16 residues. Germline V gene lookup returns CDR1 SGDLS and CDR2 YYNGEE. The CDR3 spells CASSSEFGRVYHEQFF. DNA of the CDR3: TGTGCCAGCAGCTCCGAGTTCGGGCGGGTCTACCATGAGCAGTTCTTC.

The chain recombines TRBV19 with TRBJ2-2; D is uncertain. The CDR3 extends over 15 amino acids. The germline gives CDR1 LNHDA, CDR2 SQIVND (reference sequence). V was cut by 1 base and J by 5 bases, with 11 bases left in between. CDR3 sequence reads: CASSIGEGLTGELFF. In nucleotides, the CDR3 is TGTGCCAGTAGTATAGGTGAAGGCTTGACCGGGGAGCTGTTTTTT.

The genes are TRBV19 and TRBJ2-1, with no clear D. Per the germline V gene, CDR1 is LNHDA and CDR2 is SQIVND (reference sequence). The CDR3 spans 13 residues. Trimming stripped 5 bases from V and 0 bases from J, with 5 bases between. DNA for the CDR3: TGTGCCAGTAGTTTCGACTCCTACAATGAGCAGTTCTTC. Translation gives CASSFDSYNEQFF.

On this clone itself: Other DNA variants within this sample encode the same CDR3. The chain employs TRBV27 and TRBJ2-7; 13 bases are a match to TRBD2. The germline V gene encodes CDR1 MNHEY and CDR2 SMNVEV (reference sequence). CDR3 size: 16 residues. V gave up 2 bases and J gave up 4 bases; unmatched junction bases: 5. The CDR3 here is CASSLRGLAGAYEQYF. The CDR3, as DNA: TGTGCCAGCAGTTTAAGAGGACTAGCGGGAGCATACGAGCAGTACTTC.

This sequence joins TRBV27 and TRBJ1-5, with unresolved D. From germline, CDR1 is MNHEY and CDR2 SMNVEV (reference sequence). V shed 0 bases and J shed 5 bases, with 11 bases lying between them. The CDR3 contains 15 residues. CDR3 coding DNA: TGTGCCAGCAGTTTATCGTCGCGAGGACATCAGCCCCAGCATTTT. It specifies CASSLSSRGHQPQHF.

The rearrangement links TRBV4-2 to TRBJ1-1; D is possibly TRBD1 (5 bases). The CDR3 has 16 amino acids. V was shortened by 0 bases and J by 2 bases, with 13 bases between the two germline ends. Germline V gives CDR1 LGHNA, CDR2 YNFKEQ. CDR3 residues: CASSQDRDPKNTEAFF. CDR3 coding DNA: TGTGCCAGCAGCCAAGATCGGGACCCCAAAAACACTGAAGCTTTCTTT.

The chain combines TRBV10-1 with TRBJ2-1; D gene unclear. Germline V lookup: CDR1 WNHNN, CDR2 SYGVQD (reference sequence). V was cut by 3 bases and J by 4 bases, with 4 bases left in between. The CDR3 contains 12 residues. The chain's CDR3 is CASSDGYNEQFF. The DNA for the CDR3 is TGCGCCAGCAGTGACGGTTACAATGAGCAGTTCTTC.

The rearrangement links TRBV4-1 to TRBJ2-7; 9 nucleotides align to TRBD2. V trimming: 3 bases; J trimming: 6 bases; junction bases outside the gene matches: 9. This CDR3 comprises 15 residues. Germline V gene data show CDR1 as MGHRA and CDR2 as YSYEKL. CDR3 coding DNA: TGCGCCAGCAGCCAGGATCCGGGACTAGCCATCGAGCAGTACTTC. Protein sequence: CASSQDPGLAIEQYF.

The rearrangement links TRBV4-1 to TRBJ2-1, with D possibly being TRBD1 (5 bases). Trimming pared 0 bases from V and 2 bases from J, leaving 11 bases between. This CDR3 has 16 amino acids. Germline V lookup: CDR1 MGHRA, CDR2 YSYEKL. CDR3 sequence: CASSQDGAETYNEQFF. Here the CDR3 DNA reads TGCGCCAGCAGCCAAGATGGGGCGGAGACCTACAATGAGCAGTTCTTC.

The chain has TRBV30 and TRBJ2-1; TRBD1 matches 8 bases. Germline V CDR1 and CDR2: GTSNPN, SVGIG (reference sequence). The trim removed 0 bases at V and 10 bases at J, leaving 8 bases unmatched. The CDR3 spans 14 residues. The CDR3 is CAWSVLAGGDEQFF. Written as DNA, the CDR3 is TGTGCCTGGAGTGTATTAGCAGGGGGCGACGAGCAGTTCTTC.

The chain is built from TRBV9 and TRBJ2-6, with TRBD1 matching over 7 bases. The CDR3 has 18 residues. Germline values: CDR1 SGDLS, CDR2 YYNGEE. V lost 3 bases, J lost 1 base, and 10 bases stayed unmatched. The CDR3 region has the DNA TGTGCCAGCAGCGCTATGACAGGGTTAGGTTCTGGGGCCAACGTCCTGACTTTC. Its translation is CASSAMTGLGSGANVLTF.

This chain joins TRBV7-9 and TRBJ2-2; D gene uncertain. The CDR3 covers 15 residues. Trimming removed 7 bases from V and 2 bases from J, with 14 bases in between. Germline V gene sequence: CDR1 SEHNR, CDR2 FQNEAQ (reference sequence). Written as DNA, the CDR3 is TGTGCCAGCACGATCCCCCGCTTAAACACCGGGGAGCTGTTTTTT. Translated, it gives CASTIPRLNTGELFF. The full variable domain, with the rest looked up from reference TRBV7-9 and TRBJ2-2, is DTGVSQNPRHKITKRGQNVTFRCDPISEHNRLYWYRQTLGQGPEFLTYFQNEAQLEKSRLLSDRFSAERPKGSFSTLEIQRTEQGDSAMYLCASTIPRLNTGELFFGEGSRLTVL.

This clone was observed a handful of times. The gene calls are TRBV5-8 and TRBJ2-7; D might be TRBD1 (5 bases). V was cut by 3 bases and J by 2 bases, with 12 bases left in between. Germline V gene data show CDR1 as SGHTS and CDR2 as YDEGEE. The CDR3 has 14 amino acids. The CDR3 sequence: CASSWGPGPYEQYF. CDR3 DNA: TGTGCCAGCAGCTGGGGTCCAGGGCCCTACGAGCAGTACTTC.

The CDR3 is CASSQGPAEAFF. CDR3 nucleotide sequence: TGCGCCAGCAGCCAAGGGCCCGCAGAAGCTTTCTTT. The J gene is TRBJ1-1, the V gene TRBV4-1, with D hard to call. Germline CDR1 reads MGHRA; CDR2 reads YSYEKL. The CDR3 loop spans 12 amino acids. The V and J ends lost 1 base and 8 bases respectively, with 8 bases between them.

This chain connects TRBV30 to TRBJ1-1; D might be TRBD1 (6 bases). Germline CDR1 is GTSNPN and CDR2 is SVGIG (reference sequence). This CDR3 has 12 amino acids. Trimming cost V 5 bases and J 5 bases, with 12 bases left between them. CDR3 nucleotides: TGTGCCTGGTCGTACAGGGTAACTGAAGCTTTCTTT. Amino acid sequence: CAWSYRVTEAFF. Using reference TRBV30 and TRBJ1-1 for the parts outside the CDR3, the full variable domain is SQTIHQWPATLVQPVGSPLSLECTVEGTSNPNLYWYRQAAGRGLQLLFYSVGIGQISSEVPQNLSASRPQDRQFILSSKKLLLSDSGFYLCAWSYRVTEAFFGQGTRLTVV.

J is TRBJ1-2 and V is TRBV6-1; D call uncertain. The CDR3 contains 15 residues. Germline-derived CDR1 and CDR2 are MNHNS and SASEGT. The V and J ends lost 1 base and 0 bases respectively, with 9 bases between them. The CDR3 loop reads CASSEDGRPNYGYTF. The CDR3 DNA sequence: TGTGCCAGCAGTGAAGATGGCAGGCCTAACTATGGCTACACCTTC.

This clone was found once. This chain links TRBV6-1 with TRBJ2-1; maybe TRBD2 (5 bases). Germline V gene lookup returns CDR1 MNHNS and CDR2 SASEGT. The CDR3 totals 15 residues. Deletions cut 2 bases from V and 2 bases from J, with 10 bases between. CDR3 amino acids: CASSESAGAYNEQFF. The CDR3 DNA is TGTGCCAGCAGTGAATCCGCGGGCGCCTACAATGAGCAGTTCTTC.

The rearrangement links TRBV27 to TRBJ2-3; D might be TRBD1 (5 bases). Germline CDR1 reads MNHEY; CDR2 reads SMNVEV (reference sequence). CDR3 size: 13 residues. V was pared by 6 bases and J by 2 bases, with 9 bases between. The CDR3 reads CASRTVDTDTQYF. CDR3 DNA: TGTGCCAGCAGGACAGTGGACACAGATACGCAGTATTTT.